These 6 T cell receptor beta chains came from one sample sequenced in a study of blood T cell repertoires in COVID-19. This table comes from immunoSEQ multiplex PCR, and its TCRdb copy is limited to in-frame clones, with some not included. The table records over 50,000 clones, around 78% of them present only once. The material sequenced was peripheral blood. The receptor source for this set is a human donor with active or convalescent COVID-19. The donor label of this sample is uncertain.

The chain has TRBV24-1 and TRBJ2-7; the match to TRBD1 covers 8 bases. J gave up 3 bases and V 8 bases, and 20 bases lay outside the gene matches. The CDR3 has 18 residues. The germline V gene has CDR1 KGHDR and CDR2 SFDVKD. The CDR3 protein is CATMGTGQGRGSYYEQYF. CDR3 DNA sequence: TGTGCCACCATGGGGACCGGACAGGGTCGAGGGTCCTACTACGAGCAGTACTTC.

The CDR3 nucleotides are TGTGCCAGCAGCCCCCCTGAGACTAGCAGGGAGCAGTTCTTC. As protein: CASSPPETSREQFF. The V and J genes are TRBV7-2 and TRBJ2-1; 7 nucleotides align to TRBD2. V dropped 5 bases and J dropped 10; count of bases not matched to a gene: 11. The CDR3 length is 14 residues. Germline V gives CDR1 SGHTA, CDR2 FQGNSA.

V gene TRBV11-3 combines with J gene TRBJ2-1, with D unclear. V was pared by 0 bases and J by 2 bases, with 14 bases between. Germline loops: CDR1 SGHNT, CDR2 YENEEA. This CDR3 contains 17 residues. The CDR3 is CASSLDLGALTYNEQFF. Written as DNA, the CDR3 is TGTGCCAGCAGCTTAGATTTGGGCGCCTTAACCTACAATGAGCAGTTCTTC.

The chain uses TRBV4-2 and TRBJ2-3, with D perhaps matching TRBD2 (5 bases). The CDR3 totals 16 residues. The germline V and J ends were trimmed by 0 bases and 1 base, with 11 bases remaining between them. Germline V gene sequence: CDR1 LGHNA, CDR2 YNFKEQ. The CDR3 here is CASSQDPAVGTDTQYF. The CDR3 region has the DNA TGTGCCAGCAGCCAAGATCCAGCGGTGGGCACAGATACGCAGTATTTT.

CDR3 loop: CASSSDRVNYGYTF. Here the CDR3 DNA reads TGTGCCAGCAGCTCGGACAGGGTTAACTATGGCTACACCTTC. This chain links TRBV7-2 with TRBJ1-2, with 8 bases matching TRBD1. V was pared by 4 bases and J by 1 base, with 2 bases of the junction left unmatched. Germline V gives CDR1 SGHTA, CDR2 FQGNSA. This CDR3 is built from 14 residues. Full variable domain (outside the CDR3, taken from reference TRBV7-2 and TRBJ1-2): GAGVSQSPSNKVTEKGKDVELRCDPISGHTALYWYRQSLGQGLEFLIYFQGNSAPDKSGLPSDRFSAERTGGSVSTLTIQRTQQEDSAVYLCASSSDRVNYGYTFGSGTRLTVV.

The rearrangement links TRBV19 to TRBJ2-1; 9 nucleotides align to TRBD2. Trimming at V came to 5 bases and at J to 7 bases, leaving 6 bases not matched to a gene. This CDR3 is built from 14 residues. Germline V gives CDR1 LNHDA, CDR2 SQIVND (reference sequence). DNA for the CDR3: TGTGCCAGTAGTGTTAGCGGGAGTGGGAATGAGCAGTTCTTC. This sequence encodes CASSVSGSGNEQFF.